The sequence of this TCR beta chain was determined in a study of blood T cell repertoires in COVID-19. At the level of the study: Collection of acute and convalescent COVID-19 samples took place in the United States, Italy and Spain. From T cells, B-cell-depleted T cells, or PBMCs came the material, which was cDNA or gDNA.

Between the trimmed V and J ends, which lost 3 bases and 4 bases, there was a span of 11 bases. The length of the CDR3 is 14 residues. Germline CDR1 is SGHRS and CDR2 is YFSETQ. Per the authors' pipeline: Amplification from reference gene primers served as the basis for estimated nucleated cell counts. Data came from immunoSEQ multiplex PCR; TCRdb stores just in-frame clones and leaves some out. V, J and clone size were drawn from that table, and D and trimming were deduced from the DNA. Of 180,000 or so clones detected, around 86% appear once; the ten largest clones hold roughly 3%. The sequenced sample consisted of peripheral blood. The chain uses TRBV5-1 and TRBJ2-1; D may be TRBD2 (5 bases). This sequence was found in a man in his sixties or seventies with acute or convalescent COVID-19. The CDR3 DNA sequence: TGCGCCAGCAGCTCCCCCCGGGATTACAATGAGCAGTTCTTC. Translating it yields CASSSPRDYNEQFF.